These 8 T cell receptor beta chains came from one sample sequenced in a study of cytomegalovirus exposure and HLA in healthy donors. PCR primers comprised 60 Vbeta and 13 Jbeta primers. The protocol was immunoSEQ multiplex PCR, while the TCRdb copy is restricted to in-frame clones and leaves out a portion. The profile shows some 120,000 clones, about three quarters of them singletons. The sequenced sample was PBMCs. The receptors were sampled from a woman aged 55-70 years in good health and CMV-seropositive.

The J gene is TRBJ1-6, the V gene TRBV4-3; D remains unclear. Germline loops: CDR1 LGHNA, CDR2 YSLEER. V was clipped by 1 base and J by 9 bases, with 10 bases between them. The CDR3 has 14 amino acids. The CDR3 bases are TGCGCCAGCAGCCAAGGACGGACTTCTTCACCCCTCCACTTT. It encodes CASSQGRTSSPLHF.

The rearrangement uses TRBV7-2 and TRBJ1-2, with D perhaps TRBD1 (6 bases). The V end lost 1 base, the J end lost 0 bases, and 15 bases lay between the germline ends. This CDR3 has 17 residues. Germline V gene sequence: CDR1 SGHTA, CDR2 FQGNSA. CDR3 sequence reads: CASSLDLQGSSNYGYTF. The CDR3 DNA reads TGTGCCAGCAGCTTAGATTTGCAGGGGTCGTCTAACTATGGCTACACCTTC.

V is TRBV19 and J is TRBJ2-1, with a tentative D call TRBD2 (5 bases). Trimming removed 5 bases from V and 5 bases from J, with 13 bases in between. CDR3 length: 14 residues. CDR1 LNHDA and CDR2 SQIVND come from the germline V gene (reference sequence). The CDR3 coding sequence is TGTGCCAGTAGTGTACGGACTTTGCACAATGAGCAGTTCTTC. It encodes CASSVRTLHNEQFF.

The V call is TRBV30, the J call TRBJ2-7; D unresolved. Germline-derived CDR1 and CDR2 are GTSNPN and SVGIG (reference sequence). The CDR3 spans 11 residues. V lost 2 bases and J lost 1, with 3 bases in between. CDR3 loop: CAWSHSYEQYF. For the CDR3, the DNA is TGTGCCTGGAGTCATTCCTACGAGCAGTACTTC. Looking up the rest from reference TRBV30 and TRBJ2-7 gives the full variable domain: SQTIHQWPATLVQPVGSPLSLECTVEGTSNPNLYWYRQAAGRGLQLLFYSVGIGQISSEVPQNLSASRPQDRQFILSSKKLLLSDSGFYLCAWSHSYEQYFGPGTRLTVT.

V gene TRBV9 combines with J gene TRBJ2-1, with TRBD2 as a possible D gene (6 bases). The CDR3 length is 18 residues. CDR1 SGDLS and CDR2 YYNGEE come from the germline V gene. Trimming took 3 bases from V and 2 from J, leaving 21 bases between them. CDR3 in amino acids: CASSAPTSGTPPYNEQFF. CDR3 coding DNA: TGTGCCAGCAGCGCCCCGACCTCCGGGACTCCCCCCTACAATGAGCAGTTCTTC.

J is TRBJ1-2 and V is TRBV6-1; no definite D call. V was shortened by 3 bases and J by 8 bases, with 7 bases between the two germline ends. Germline V lookup: CDR1 MNHNS, CDR2 SASEGT. This CDR3 has 11 residues. The CDR3 region is CASSEGRGYTF. CDR3 coding DNA: TGTGCCAGCAGTGAGGGGAGGGGCTACACCTTC.

The chain is built from TRBV6-1 and TRBJ1-2; 7 positions match TRBD1. The CDR3 extends over 13 amino acids. Trimming cost V 1 base and J 6 bases; bases outside gene matches: 2. Germline lookup yields CDR1 MNHNS and CDR2 SASEGT. The CDR3 DNA reads as TGTGCCAGCAGTGAAGGCACAGGGGATGGCTACACCTTC. It is translated as CASSEGTGDGYTF.

This sequence joins TRBV7-2 and TRBJ2-4; D unclear. The germline V and J ends were trimmed by 2 bases and 9 bases, with 8 bases remaining between them. Germline V gene lookup returns CDR1 SGHTA and CDR2 FQGNSA. This CDR3 has 12 residues. The CDR3 DNA follows: TGTGCCAGCAGCTTAACGACGGGCATTCAGTACTTC. It codes for CASSLTTGIQYF.